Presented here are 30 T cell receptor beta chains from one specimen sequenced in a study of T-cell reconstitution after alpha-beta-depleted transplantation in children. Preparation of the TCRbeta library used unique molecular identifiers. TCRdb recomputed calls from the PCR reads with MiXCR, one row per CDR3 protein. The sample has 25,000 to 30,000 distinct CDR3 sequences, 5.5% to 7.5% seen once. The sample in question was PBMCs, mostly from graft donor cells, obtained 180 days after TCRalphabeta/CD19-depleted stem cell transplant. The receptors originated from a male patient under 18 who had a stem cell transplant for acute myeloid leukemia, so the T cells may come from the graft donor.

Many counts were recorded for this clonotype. CDR3 in DNA: TGTGCCAGCAGTTCCGCGCTAAGACTCGGCGGGGGCGGGGAGCTGTTTTTT. It encodes CASSSALRLGGGGELFF. This chain connects TRBV6-5 to TRBJ2-2; TRBD2 matches at 7 bases. The germline gives CDR1 MNHEY, CDR2 SVGAGI. The V gene end was trimmed by 4 bases and the J gene end by 7 bases; junction bases not matched to a gene: 15. The CDR3 length is 17 residues.

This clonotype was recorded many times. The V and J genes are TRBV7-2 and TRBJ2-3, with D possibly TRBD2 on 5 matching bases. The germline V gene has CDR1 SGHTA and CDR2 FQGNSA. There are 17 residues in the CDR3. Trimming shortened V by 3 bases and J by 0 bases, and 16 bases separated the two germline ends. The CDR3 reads CASSFSSRRTSTDTQYF. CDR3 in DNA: TGTGCCAGCAGCTTCTCTAGCCGGAGGACTAGCACAGATACGCAGTATTTT.

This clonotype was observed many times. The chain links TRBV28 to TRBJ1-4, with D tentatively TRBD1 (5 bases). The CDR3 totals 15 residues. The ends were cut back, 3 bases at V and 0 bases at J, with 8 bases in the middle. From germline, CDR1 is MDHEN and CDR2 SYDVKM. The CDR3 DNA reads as TGTGCCAGCAGTTTGACGGGGGCAACTAATGAAAAACTGTTTTTT. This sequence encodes CASSLTGATNEKLFF.

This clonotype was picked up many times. The CDR3 is CASSLDGNGVAQHF. CDR3 bases: TGCGCCAGCAGCTTGGACGGGAACGGTGTGGCCCAGCATTTT. V usage is TRBV5-1 and J usage is TRBJ1-5; D unresolved. The germline CDR1 and CDR2 sequences are SGHRS and YFSETQ. Trimming took 0 bases from V and 11 from J, leaving 15 bases between them. The CDR3 contains 14 residues.

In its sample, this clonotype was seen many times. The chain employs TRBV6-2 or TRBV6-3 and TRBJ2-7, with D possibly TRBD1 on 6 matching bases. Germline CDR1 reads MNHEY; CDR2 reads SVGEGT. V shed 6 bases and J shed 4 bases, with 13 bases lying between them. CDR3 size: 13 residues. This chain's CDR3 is CASRGQGFYEQYF. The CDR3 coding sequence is TGTGCCAGCAGGGGGCAGGGGTTTTACGAGCAGTACTTC.

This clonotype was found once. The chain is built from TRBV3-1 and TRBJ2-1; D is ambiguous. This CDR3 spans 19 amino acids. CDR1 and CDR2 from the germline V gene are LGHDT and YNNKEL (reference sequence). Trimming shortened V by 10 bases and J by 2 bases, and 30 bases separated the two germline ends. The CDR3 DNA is TGTGCCACCTGCCAAGAGGTCCTCTTCACGCTCAAGGCCTACAATGAGCAGTTCTTC. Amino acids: CATCQEVLFTLKAYNEQFF.

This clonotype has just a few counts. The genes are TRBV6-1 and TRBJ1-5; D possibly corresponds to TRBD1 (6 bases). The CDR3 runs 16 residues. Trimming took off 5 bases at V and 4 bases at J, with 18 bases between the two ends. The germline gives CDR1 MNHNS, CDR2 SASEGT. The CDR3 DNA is TGTGCCAGCAGTCAAGGGCCCCAGGGGCTAAATCAGCCCCAGCATTTT. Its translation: CASSQGPQGLNQPQHF.

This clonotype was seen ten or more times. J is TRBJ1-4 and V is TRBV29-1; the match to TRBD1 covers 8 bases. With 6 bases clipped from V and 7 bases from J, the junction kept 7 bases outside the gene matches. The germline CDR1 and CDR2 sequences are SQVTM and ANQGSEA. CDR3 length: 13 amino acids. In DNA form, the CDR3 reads TGCAGCGTGCGGACAGGGTTTAGTGAAAAACTGTTTTTT. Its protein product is CSVRTGFSEKLFF.

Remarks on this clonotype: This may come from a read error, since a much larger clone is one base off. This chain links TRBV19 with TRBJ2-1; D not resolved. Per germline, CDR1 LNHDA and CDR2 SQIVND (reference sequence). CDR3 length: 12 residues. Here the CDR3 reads CASSSRWNAQFF. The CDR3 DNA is TGTGCCAGTAGTTCAAGGTGGAATGCGCAGTTCTTC.

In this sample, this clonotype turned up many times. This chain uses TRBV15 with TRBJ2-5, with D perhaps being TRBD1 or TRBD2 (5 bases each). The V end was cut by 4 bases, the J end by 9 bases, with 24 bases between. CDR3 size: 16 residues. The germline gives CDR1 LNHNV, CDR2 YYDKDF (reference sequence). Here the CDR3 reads CATSNAGTAKARAQYF. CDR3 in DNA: TGTGCCACCAGCAACGCCGGGACCGCGAAGGCTAGGGCCCAGTACTTC.

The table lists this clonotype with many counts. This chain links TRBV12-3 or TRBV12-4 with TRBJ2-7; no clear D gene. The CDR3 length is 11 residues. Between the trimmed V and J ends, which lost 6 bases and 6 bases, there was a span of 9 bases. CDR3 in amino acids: CASRLGLEQYV. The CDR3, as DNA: TGTGCCAGCAGGCTCGGCCTCGAGCAGTACGTC.

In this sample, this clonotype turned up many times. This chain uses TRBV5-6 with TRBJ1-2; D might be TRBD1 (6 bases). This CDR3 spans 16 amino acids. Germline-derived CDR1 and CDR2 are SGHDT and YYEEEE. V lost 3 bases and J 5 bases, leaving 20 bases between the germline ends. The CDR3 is CASSSRGRGHNYGYTF. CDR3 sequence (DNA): TGTGCCAGCAGCTCCAGGGGTAGGGGTCACAATTATGGCTACACCTTC.

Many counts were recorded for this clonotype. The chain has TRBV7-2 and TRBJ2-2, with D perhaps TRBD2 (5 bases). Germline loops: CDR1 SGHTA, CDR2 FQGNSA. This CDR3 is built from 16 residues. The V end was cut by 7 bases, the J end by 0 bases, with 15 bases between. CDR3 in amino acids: CASTPWLGANTGELFF. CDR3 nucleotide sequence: TGTGCCAGCACCCCCTGGCTCGGGGCGAACACCGGGGAGCTGTTTTTT.

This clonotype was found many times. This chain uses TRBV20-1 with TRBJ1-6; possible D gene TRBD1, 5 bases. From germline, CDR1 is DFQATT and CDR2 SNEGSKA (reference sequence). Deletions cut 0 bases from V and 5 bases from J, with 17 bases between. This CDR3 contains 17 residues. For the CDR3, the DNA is TGCAGTGCTAGAGATTCCGGGGCCCCTCATAATAATTCACCCCTCCACTTT. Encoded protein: CSARDSGAPHNNSPLHF.

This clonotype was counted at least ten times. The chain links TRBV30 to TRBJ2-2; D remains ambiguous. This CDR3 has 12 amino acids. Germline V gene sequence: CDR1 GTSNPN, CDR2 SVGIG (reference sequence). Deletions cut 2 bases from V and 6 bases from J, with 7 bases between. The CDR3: CAWSFGSGELFF. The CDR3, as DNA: TGTGCCTGGAGTTTCGGGTCCGGGGAGCTGTTTTTT.

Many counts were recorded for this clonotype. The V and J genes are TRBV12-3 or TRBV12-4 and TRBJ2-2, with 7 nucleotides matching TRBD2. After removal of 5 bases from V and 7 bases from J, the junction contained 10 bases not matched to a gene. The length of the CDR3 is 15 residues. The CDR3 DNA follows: TGTGCCAGCAGTCCGGCGGGAGTGTGGGACGGGGAGCTGTTTTTT. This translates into CASSPAGVWDGELFF.

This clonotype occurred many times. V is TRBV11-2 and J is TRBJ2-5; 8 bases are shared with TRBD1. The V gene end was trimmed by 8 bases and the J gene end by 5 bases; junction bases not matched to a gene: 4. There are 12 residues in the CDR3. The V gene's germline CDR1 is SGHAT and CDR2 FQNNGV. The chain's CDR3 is CASRQGWETQYF. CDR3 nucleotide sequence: TGTGCCAGCCGACAGGGGTGGGAGACCCAGTACTTC.

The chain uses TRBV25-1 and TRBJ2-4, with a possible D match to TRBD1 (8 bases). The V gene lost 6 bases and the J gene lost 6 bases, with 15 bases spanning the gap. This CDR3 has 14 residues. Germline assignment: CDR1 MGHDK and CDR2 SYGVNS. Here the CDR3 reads CASRATGGGNIQYF. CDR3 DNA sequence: TGTGCCAGCAGAGCAACAGGGGGGGGAAACATTCAGTACTTC.

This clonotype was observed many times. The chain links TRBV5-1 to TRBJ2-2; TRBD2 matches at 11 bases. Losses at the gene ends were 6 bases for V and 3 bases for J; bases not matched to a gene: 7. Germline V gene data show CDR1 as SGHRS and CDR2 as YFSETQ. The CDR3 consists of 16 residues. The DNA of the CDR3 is TGCGCCAGCAAAACACTAGCGGGAGTTGACACCGGGGAGCTGTTTTTT. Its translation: CASKTLAGVDTGELFF.

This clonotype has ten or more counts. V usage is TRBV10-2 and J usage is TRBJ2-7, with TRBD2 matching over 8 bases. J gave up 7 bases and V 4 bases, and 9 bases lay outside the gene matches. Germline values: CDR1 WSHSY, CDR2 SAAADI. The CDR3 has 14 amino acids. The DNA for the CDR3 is TGCGCCAGCAGTGCTCTCCCCGGGGGGGGGGAGCAGTACTTC. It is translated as CASSALPGGGEQYF.

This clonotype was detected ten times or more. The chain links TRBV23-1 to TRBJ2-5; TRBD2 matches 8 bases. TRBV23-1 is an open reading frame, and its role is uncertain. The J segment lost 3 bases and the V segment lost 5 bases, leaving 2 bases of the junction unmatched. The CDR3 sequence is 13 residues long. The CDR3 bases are TGCGCCAGCAGTGGAGCGGGAGAAGAGACCCAGTACTTC. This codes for CASSGAGEETQYF.

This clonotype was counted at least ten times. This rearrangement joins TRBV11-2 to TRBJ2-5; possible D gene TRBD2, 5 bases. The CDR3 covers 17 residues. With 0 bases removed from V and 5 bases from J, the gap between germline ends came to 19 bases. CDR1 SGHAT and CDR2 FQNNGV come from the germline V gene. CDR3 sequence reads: CASSLEVMQPRGETQYF. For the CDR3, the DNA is TGTGCCAGCAGCTTAGAGGTGATGCAGCCAAGAGGGGAGACCCAGTACTTC.

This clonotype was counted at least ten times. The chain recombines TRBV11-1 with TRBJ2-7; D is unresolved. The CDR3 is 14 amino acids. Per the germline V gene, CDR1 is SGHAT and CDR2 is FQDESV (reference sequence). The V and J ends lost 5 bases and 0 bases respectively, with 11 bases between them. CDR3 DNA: TGTGCCAGCAGCCCGAGACTGAGCTCCTACGAGCAGTACTTC. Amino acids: CASSPRLSSYEQYF. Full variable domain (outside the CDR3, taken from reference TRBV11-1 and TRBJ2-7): EAEVAQSPRYKITEKSQAVAFWCDPISGHATLYWYRQILGQGPELLVQFQDESVVDDSQLPKDRFSAERLKGVDSTLKIQPAELGDSAMYLCASSPRLSSYEQYFGPGTRLTVT.

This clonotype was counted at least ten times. The CDR3 region has the DNA TGCGCCAGCAGAGACGGATTGAACACTGAAGCTTTCTTT. As protein: CASRDGLNTEAFF. This chain links TRBV5-1 with TRBJ1-1, with unresolved D. The CDR3 length is 13 residues. V lost 5 bases, J lost 0 bases, and 8 bases lay in between. In germline, CDR1 is SGHRS, CDR2 YFSETQ.

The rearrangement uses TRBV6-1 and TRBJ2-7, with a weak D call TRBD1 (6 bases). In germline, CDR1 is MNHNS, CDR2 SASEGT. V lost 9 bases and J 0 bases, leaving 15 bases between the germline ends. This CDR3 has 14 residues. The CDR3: CASSRGLSSYEQYF. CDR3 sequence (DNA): TGTGCCAGTAGCAGGGGCCTAAGCTCCTACGAGCAGTACTTC.

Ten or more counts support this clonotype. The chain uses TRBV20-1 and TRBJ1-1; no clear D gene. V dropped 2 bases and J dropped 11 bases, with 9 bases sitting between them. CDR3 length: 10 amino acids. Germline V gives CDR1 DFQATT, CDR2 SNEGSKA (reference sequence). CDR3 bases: TGCAGTGCTAGACGTCCTGGGGCTTTCTTT. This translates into CSARRPGAFF.

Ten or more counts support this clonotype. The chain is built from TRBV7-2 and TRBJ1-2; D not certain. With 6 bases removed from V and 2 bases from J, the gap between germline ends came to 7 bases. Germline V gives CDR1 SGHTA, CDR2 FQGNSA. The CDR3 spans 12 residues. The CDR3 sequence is CASSALNYGYTF. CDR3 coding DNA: TGTGCCAGCAGTGCATTAAACTATGGCTACACCTTC.

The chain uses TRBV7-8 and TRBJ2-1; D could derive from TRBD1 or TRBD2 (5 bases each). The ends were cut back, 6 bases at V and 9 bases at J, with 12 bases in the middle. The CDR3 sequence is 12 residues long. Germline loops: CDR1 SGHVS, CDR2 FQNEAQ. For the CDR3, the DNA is TGTGCCAGCAGACCCACTGGGGGTGAGCAGTTCTTC. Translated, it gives CASRPTGGEQFF.

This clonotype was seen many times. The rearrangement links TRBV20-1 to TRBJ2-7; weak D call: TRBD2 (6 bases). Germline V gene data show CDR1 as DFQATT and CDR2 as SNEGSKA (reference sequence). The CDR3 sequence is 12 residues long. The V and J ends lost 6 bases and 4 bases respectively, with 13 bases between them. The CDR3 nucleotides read TGCAGTGCCGAACTAGCAGCGTACGAGCAGTACTTC. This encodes CSAELAAYEQYF.

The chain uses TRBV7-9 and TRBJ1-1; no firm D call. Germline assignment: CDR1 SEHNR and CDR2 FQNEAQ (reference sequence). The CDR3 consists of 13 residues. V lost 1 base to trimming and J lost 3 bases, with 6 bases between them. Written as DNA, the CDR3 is TGTGCCAGCAGCTTAGATGGTCACACTGAAGCTTTCTTT. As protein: CASSLDGHTEAFF.